This T cell receptor (beta chain) emerged from a study of identical twins. General study findings and limits: In cord blood, abundant beta clonotypes had fewer insertions; memory showed no trend.

The CDR3 covers 16 residues. V lost 6 bases, J lost 0 bases, and 7 bases stayed unmatched. The germline V gene encodes CDR1 LNHDA and CDR2 SQIVND (reference sequence). There are a few counts of this clonotype. Its target is unknown. TCRdb fed the 5' RACE reads into MiXCR, producing one record per CDR3 protein. The data contain around 370,000 distinct CDR3 sequences, around 9% of them singletons. The TCR was taken from a woman aged 50 to 60 in good health. The genes are TRBV19 and TRBJ2-1; 8 bases are shared with TRBD2. The specimen was naive T cells sorted from blood. The CDR3 spells CASRPPGLGSYNEQFF. The CDR3 coding sequence is TGTGCCAGTAGGCCGCCGGGACTAGGCTCCTACAATGAGCAGTTCTTC. Filled out from reference TRBV19 and TRBJ2-1, the complete variable domain reads DGGITQSPKYLFRKEGQNVTLSCEQNLNHDAMYWYRQDPGQGLRLIYYSQIVNDFQKGDIAEGYSVSREKKESFPLTVTSAQKNPTAFYLCASRPPGLGSYNEQFFGPGTRLTVL.